This TCR beta chain was captured in a study of shared T cell receptors in the human thymus. Using immunoSEQ multiplex PCR, the repertoire was profiled, and TCRdb retains in-frame clones only, with some absent. Seen here are 640,000 or so clones, around 87% observed once, and the top ten hold 0.0094%. The CDR3 totals 14 residues. CDR1 is MNHEY and CDR2 is SVGAGI in the germline V gene. The V gene lost 0 bases and the J gene lost 2 bases, with 8 bases spanning the gap. These data were also filed under a second study, of human thymus T cells. That study adds: Infants served as donors; they were healthy and Finnish and were having corrective surgery for congenital heart defects. Corrective cardiac surgery supplied the resected thymus tissue. Thymic repertoires from unrelated individuals overlapped highly, related research reported.

The chain is built from TRBV6-5 and TRBJ2-7; weak D call: TRBD1 (5 bases). The sample comprised thymocytes. This TCR was recovered from a boy under two years old with a congenital heart defect. In DNA, the CDR3 is TGTGCCAGCAGTTACTCCTCAGGGACCTACGAGCAGTACTTC. This gives the protein CASSYSSGTYEQYF.